This T cell receptor beta chain is drawn from a study of shared clonotypes between healthy human individuals. The germline V gene has CDR1 SGHDN and CDR2 FVKESK. V lost 4 bases, J lost 5 bases, and 14 bases lay in between. There are 14 residues in the CDR3. Repertoires were generated with immunoSEQ multiplex PCR, while TCRdb's copy carries only in-frame clones and drops some. The table lists millions of clones, just over 90% of them singletons, with about 0.13% in the top ten. This receptor was taken from a man younger than 30 in good health. Sample: naive CD4+ T cells sorted from blood. As for subset: CD45RA+ positively selected. The rearrangement links TRBV14 to TRBJ1-1, with D possibly being TRBD1 (6 bases). This CDR3 is CASSLQGISTEAFF. The CDR3 region has the DNA TGTGCCAGCAGCCTCCAGGGGATTTCAACTGAAGCTTTCTTT. The full variable domain, completed using reference TRBV14 and TRBJ1-1, is EAGVTQFPSHSVIEKGQTVTLRCDPISGHDNLYWYRRVMGKEIKFLLHFVKESKQDESGMPNNRFLAERTGGTYSTLKVQPAELEDSGVYFCASSLQGISTEAFFGQGTRLTVV.